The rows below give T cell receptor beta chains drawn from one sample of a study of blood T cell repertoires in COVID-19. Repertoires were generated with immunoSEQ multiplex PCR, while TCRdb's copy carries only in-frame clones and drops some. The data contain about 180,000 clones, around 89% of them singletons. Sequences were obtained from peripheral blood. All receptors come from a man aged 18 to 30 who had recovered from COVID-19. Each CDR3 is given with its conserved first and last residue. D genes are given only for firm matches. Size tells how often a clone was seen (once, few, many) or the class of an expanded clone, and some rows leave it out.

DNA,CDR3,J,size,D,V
TGTGCCAGCAGCAATAAGGACAGGGCCACTGGCTACACCTTC,CASSNKDRATGYTF,TRBJ1-2,.,TRBD1,TRBV7-8
TGTGCCAGCAGTTCCCGAGGCCGTGCGGGCAATGAGCAGTTCTTC,CASSSRGRAGNEQFF,TRBJ2-1,.,.,TRBV27
TGTGCCAGCAGTCCTCTAGCGGGAGGCACAGATACGCAGTATTTT,CASSPLAGGTDTQYF,TRBJ2-3,.,TRBD2,TRBV27
TGTGCCAGCAGCTTAGATCGGCGGGGCTACACCGGGGAGCTGTTTTTT,CASSLDRRGYTGELFF,TRBJ2-2,.,.,TRBV11-2
TGCGCCAGCAGCCAAGATGGGACAGGAAACATTCAGTACTTC,CASSQDGTGNIQYF,TRBJ2-4,once,TRBD1,TRBV4-3
TGTGCCAGCTCACCAAGGGACAGGGGGGACACTGAAGCTTTCTTT,CASSPRDRGDTEAFF,TRBJ1-1,once,TRBD1,TRBV18
TGTGCTAGCAGCTTAGGCGGAAGCCACTACAATGAGCAGTTCTTC,CASSLGGSHYNEQFF,TRBJ2-1,.,.,TRBV7-7
TGTGCCAGCAGCCAAGACCCCTATAGAGGGAGTAATGAAAAACTGTTTTTT,CASSQDPYRGSNEKLFF,TRBJ1-4,.,.,TRBV4-2
TGTGCCAGCAGCGTAACGAGGGGGTCGGAGCAAGAGACCCAGTACTTC,CASSVTRGSEQETQYF,TRBJ2-5,.,.,TRBV9
TGTGCCAGCAGGGAGAACTATGGCTACACCTTC,CASRENYGYTF,TRBJ1-2,once,.,TRBV25-1
TGTGCCAGCAGTTACAAGACGGCGGGTGGCTACACCTTC,CASSYKTAGGYTF,TRBJ1-2,.,.,TRBV6-2/TRBV6-3
TGTGCCAGCAGTGATTGGGCCCCTGATTCTGGAAACACCATATATTTT,CASSDWAPDSGNTIYF,TRBJ1-3,.,.,TRBV2
TGTGCTAGCAGCTTAGCAGCGGGTTTCTCCTACGAGCAGTACTTC,CASSLAAGFSYEQYF,TRBJ2-7,.,.,TRBV7-7
TGTGCCAGCAGTGTTGTCGACTATGGCTACACCTTC,CASSVVDYGYTF,TRBJ1-2,.,.,TRBV25-1
TGTGCCAGCAGTCTAGCGGGAGTCTCCCAAGAGACCCAGTACTTC,CASSLAGVSQETQYF,TRBJ2-5,.,TRBD2,TRBV6-2/TRBV6-3
TGTGCCAGCAGCGTAGCCGGGAAAAAAGGTGGCACAGATACGCAGTATTTT,CASSVAGKKGGTDTQYF,TRBJ2-3,.,.,TRBV9
TGTGCCAGCAGTTCCGCGACTAGCGGGAACAATGAGCAGTTCTTC,CASSSATSGNNEQFF,TRBJ2-1,.,TRBD2,TRBV6-5
TGTGCCAGCACCTTGGGGCAGGGGAACACCGGGGAGCTGTTTTTT,CASTLGQGNTGELFF,TRBJ2-2,.,.,TRBV6-5
TGTGCCAGCAGTTTGGGAGGGGACCCTAACTATGGCTACACCTTC,CASSLGGDPNYGYTF,TRBJ1-2,.,.,TRBV28
TGTGCCACCTCGCCAGGGGGCTCCTACGAGCAGTACTTC,CATSPGGSYEQYF,TRBJ2-7,.,TRBD1,TRBV24-1
TGTGCCAGCAGCCCCGACGGGGGAGGGGGTAATGAGCAGTTCTTC,CASSPDGGGGNEQFF,TRBJ2-1,.,.,TRBV13
TGTGCCACCAGTGATTTAGTGGGACAGGGAAAAACTCATGAGCAGTTCTTC,CATSDLVGQGKTHEQFF,TRBJ2-1,once,TRBD1,TRBV24-1
TGCGCCAGCAGCCTATTTTATCGGGATACAGATACGCAGTATTTT,CASSLFYRDTDTQYF,TRBJ2-3,.,.,TRBV4-1
TGTGCCAGCAGCGGAACTAGCTACAATGAGCAGTTCTTC,CASSGTSYNEQFF,TRBJ2-1,few,.,TRBV11-2
TGTGCCAGCAGCCCCGGGAACTATGGCTACACCTTC,CASSPGNYGYTF,TRBJ1-2,.,.,TRBV11-2
TGTGCCAGCAGCCCCGGACAGTGGAACACTGAAGCTTTCTTT,CASSPGQWNTEAFF,TRBJ1-1,.,.,TRBV7-2
TGCAGCGTCACGGGACAGGGCTTGCGGGAGCAGTACTTC,CSVTGQGLREQYF,TRBJ2-7,.,TRBD1,TRBV29-1
TGTGCCAGCAGCCCGGGACTAGCGGGAGGAAGGTACGAGCAGTACTTC,CASSPGLAGGRYEQYF,TRBJ2-7,.,TRBD2,TRBV6-2/TRBV6-3
TGTGCCAGCAACGGCGGATTAAACACTGAAGCTTTCTTT,CASNGGLNTEAFF,TRBJ1-1,.,.,TRBV9
TGTGCCAGCAGTGAAAAGGGGTTATATGGCTACACCTTC,CASSEKGLYGYTF,TRBJ1-2,.,.,TRBV6-1
TGTGCCAGCAGCTTAGTACAGGGGAGGAACACTGAAGCTTTCTTT,CASSLVQGRNTEAFF,TRBJ1-1,.,TRBD1,TRBV7-9
TGTGCCAGCAGCCAGGACGGCCCGGGGGAGCAGTACTTC,CASSQDGPGEQYF,TRBJ2-7,.,.,TRBV3-1/TRBV3-2
TGCGCCAGCAGCCAAGTGCAGGGCAATAATTCACCCCTCCACTTT,CASSQVQGNNSPLHF,TRBJ1-6,.,.,TRBV4-3
TGTGCCAGCAGCCTTTTGACTGGAGAGACTGAAGCTTTCTTT,CASSLLTGETEAFF,TRBJ1-1,few,.,TRBV3-1/TRBV3-2
TGCGCCAGCAGCCGAACGCTAGCGGGAGATTGGGAGCAGTACTTC,CASSRTLAGDWEQYF,TRBJ2-7,.,TRBD2,TRBV5-1
TGTGCCAGCAGTTTATACCCCGACAGGGGGGGGATGTACTATGGCTACACCTTC,CASSLYPDRGGMYYGYTF,TRBJ1-2,.,TRBD1,TRBV28
TGTGCCAGCAGCCAAGATAGATTTTACAATGAGCAGTTCTTC,CASSQDRFYNEQFF,TRBJ2-1,.,.,TRBV3-1/TRBV3-2
TGTGCCAGCAGTCTATTCCCGGACAGGGGAAATGAGCAGTTCTTC,CASSLFPDRGNEQFF,TRBJ2-1,.,TRBD1,TRBV2
TGTGCCAGCAGTAGGGGGTACTCCTACGAGCAGTACTTC,CASSRGYSYEQYF,TRBJ2-7,.,.,TRBV6-2/TRBV6-3
TGCGCCAGCAGCCAAGAAGGGGTAGGGGCTGAAGCTTTCTTT,CASSQEGVGAEAFF,TRBJ1-1,.,.,TRBV4-1